The text below deals with one TCR beta chain. Its antigen is unidentified. This entry belongs to a study of cytomegalovirus exposure and HLA in healthy donors. The CDR3 contains 13 residues. Nominally healthy donors were sampled, though unrecorded immune exposures were likely. The primer mix had 60 Vbeta and 13 Jbeta primers. Data came from immunoSEQ multiplex PCR; TCRdb stores just in-frame clones and leaves some out. The table lists around 210,000 clones, roughly 78% of them singletons, with approximately 0.47% in the top ten. Study conclusions and caveats: For cytomegalovirus status, the classifier reportedly gave diagnoses with high specificity and sensitivity. Later findings reportedly placed an Asian-associated ancestry cluster below the roughly 730-donor mean for N-insertions.

The chain couples TRBV21-1 to TRBJ1-2; the table's D call TRBD1 went unverified against the DNA. TRBV21-1 is a known pseudogene. This sequence originates from a boy younger than 18 in good health and CMV-seronegative. Material for sequencing was PBMCs. The CDR3 nucleotides are TGTGCCAGCAGCACCCTGGGGCCCTATGGCTACACCTTC. Its protein product is CASSTLGPYGYTF.